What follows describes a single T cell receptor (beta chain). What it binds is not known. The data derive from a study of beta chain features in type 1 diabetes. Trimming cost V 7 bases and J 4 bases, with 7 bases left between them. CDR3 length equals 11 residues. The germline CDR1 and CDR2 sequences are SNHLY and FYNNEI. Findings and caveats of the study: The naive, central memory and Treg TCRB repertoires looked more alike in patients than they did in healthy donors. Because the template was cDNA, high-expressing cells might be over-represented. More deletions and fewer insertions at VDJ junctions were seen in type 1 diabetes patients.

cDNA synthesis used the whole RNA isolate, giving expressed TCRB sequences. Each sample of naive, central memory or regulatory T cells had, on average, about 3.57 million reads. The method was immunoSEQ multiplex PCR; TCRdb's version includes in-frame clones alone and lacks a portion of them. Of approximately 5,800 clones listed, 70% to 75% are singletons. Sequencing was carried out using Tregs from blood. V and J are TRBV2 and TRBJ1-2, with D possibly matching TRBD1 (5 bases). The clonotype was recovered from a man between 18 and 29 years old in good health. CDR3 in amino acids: CASTRVYGYTF. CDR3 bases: TGTGCCAGCACCAGGGTCTATGGCTACACCTTC.